The next 31 T cell receptor beta chains were all read from a single sample in a study of blood T cell repertoires in COVID-19. Data came from immunoSEQ multiplex PCR; TCRdb stores just in-frame clones and leaves some out. The table has some 83,000 clones, around 88% seen once. The material sequenced was peripheral blood. The source is a woman of 80 years or more with active or convalescent COVID-19.

V usage is TRBV30 and J usage is TRBJ1-3; TRBD1 might be the D (5 bases). The V gene lost 5 bases and the J gene lost 3 bases, with 11 bases spanning the gap. The CDR3 is 13 amino acids. In germline, CDR1 is GTSNPN, CDR2 SVGIG (reference sequence). The CDR3 DNA follows: TGTGCCTGGGCCGGGGGGAGTGGAAACACCATATATTTT. Its translation is CAWAGGSGNTIYF. Full variable domain (rest looked up from reference TRBV30 and TRBJ1-3): SQTIHQWPATLVQPVGSPLSLECTVEGTSNPNLYWYRQAAGRGLQLLFYSVGIGQISSEVPQNLSASRPQDRQFILSSKKLLLSDSGFYLCAWAGGSGNTIYFGEGSWLTVV.

The rearrangement joins TRBV6-5 to TRBJ1-3; 8 bases agree with TRBD1. The CDR3 is 13 residues long. The germline V gene encodes CDR1 MNHEY and CDR2 SVGAGI. After removal of 6 bases from V and 2 bases from J, the junction contained 0 bases not matched to a gene. The CDR3 DNA sequence: TGTGCCAGCAGACAGGGGGCTGGAAACACCATATATTTT. It specifies CASRQGAGNTIYF.

The DNA for the CDR3 is TGTGCCAGCAGCTCACCGGGACTAAGCACAGATACGCAGTATTTT. Amino acids: CASSSPGLSTDTQYF. The chain recombines TRBV7-2 with TRBJ2-3; TRBD2 agrees at 7 bases. V lost 4 bases and J lost 0; bases outside the gene matches: 4. CDR3 length: 15 residues. Germline V gene lookup returns CDR1 SGHTA and CDR2 FQGNSA.

The rearrangement links TRBV29-1 to TRBJ2-4, with D possibly being TRBD2 (6 bases). This CDR3 is 15 amino acids long. The germline V gene has CDR1 SQVTM and CDR2 ANQGSEA. Trimming pared 4 bases from V and 0 bases from J, leaving 13 bases between. The DNA of the CDR3 is TGCAGCGTTGCGGGCGGAGGGCTAGCCAAAAACATTCAGTACTTC. It codes for CSVAGGGLAKNIQYF. Drawing the rest from reference TRBV29-1 and TRBJ2-4, the complete variable domain is SAVISQKPSRDICQRGTSLTIQCQVDSQVTMMFWYRQQPGQSLTLIATANQGSEATYESGFVIDKFPISRPNLTFSTLTVSNMSPEDSSIYLCSVAGGGLAKNIQYFGAGTRLSVL.

This sequence joins TRBV5-1 and TRBJ2-7, with 9 bases fitting TRBD1. V trimming: 0 bases; J trimming: 4 bases; junction bases outside the gene matches: 8. From germline, CDR1 is SGHRS and CDR2 YFSETQ. CDR3 length: 16 residues. Here the CDR3 DNA reads TGCGCCAGCAGCTTGGGTCCCACAGGGGGCCCGTACGAGCAGTACTTC. The encoded protein is CASSLGPTGGPYEQYF.

The J gene is TRBJ2-3, the V gene TRBV2; 12 positions match TRBD2. Per germline, CDR1 SNHLY and CDR2 FYNNEI. The CDR3 runs to 13 residues. V dropped 6 bases and J dropped 10; count of bases not matched to a gene: 5. The CDR3 DNA sequence: TGTGCCAGCAGCGGACTAGCGGGATATTCGCAGTATTTT. It codes for CASSGLAGYSQYF.

The CDR3 DNA sequence: TGTGCCAGCAGCTTAGCGATGGGACCGGGGGGAGCTAACTATGGCTACACCTTC. It codes for CASSLAMGPGGANYGYTF. The V call is TRBV7-2, the J call TRBJ1-2; TRBD1 might be the D (5 bases). Germline CDR1 reads SGHTA; CDR2 reads FQGNSA. The CDR3 has 18 amino acids. V was pared by 0 bases and J by 0 bases, with 17 bases between.

This clone came up a few times. The genes are TRBV6-6 and TRBJ2-7, with TRBD1 matching over 7 bases. The CDR3 spans 13 residues. V lost 6 bases, J lost 1 base, and 3 bases stayed unmatched. Germline-derived CDR1 and CDR2 are MNHNY and SVGAGI (reference sequence). The DNA for the CDR3 is TGTGCCAGCAGGACAGGGTCTTCCTACGAGCAGTACTTC. Amino acids: CASRTGSSYEQYF.

CDR3 in DNA: TGTGCCAGCCGTAGCCTCGGACAGGGGGGCCCTGAAGCTTTCTTT. This translates into CASRSLGQGGPEAFF. The chain uses TRBV11-2 and TRBJ1-1; 10 bases map to TRBD1. This CDR3 has 15 amino acids. Germline assignment: CDR1 SGHAT and CDR2 FQNNGV. J lost 6 bases, V lost 8 bases, and 12 bases had no gene match.

The chain joins TRBV6-2 or TRBV6-3 to TRBJ2-5, with D tentatively TRBD2 (6 bases). CDR3 length: 16 residues. Germline CDR1 reads MNHEY; CDR2 reads SVGEGT. Trimming pared 2 bases from V and 1 base from J, leaving 14 bases between. The CDR3 here is CASSYGGLGFQETQYF. The CDR3 DNA sequence: TGTGCCAGCAGTTACGGGGGACTGGGTTTCCAAGAGACCCAGTACTTC.

This chain joins TRBV27 and TRBJ1-2, with D possibly matching TRBD1 (5 bases). The ends were cut back, 2 bases at V and 8 bases at J, with 24 bases in the middle. Per germline, CDR1 MNHEY and CDR2 SMNVEV (reference sequence). This CDR3 region has 17 residues. CDR3 nucleotides: TGTGCCAGCAGTTTACACCTCGGATCAGGGATGCTGAGCGGCTACACCTTC. Translating gives CASSLHLGSGMLSGYTF.

This chain links TRBV12-3 or TRBV12-4 with TRBJ2-6; weak D call: TRBD1 (5 bases). V was cut by 5 bases and J by 15 bases, with 17 bases left in between. The CDR3 length is 13 residues. This chain's CDR3 is CASSKSLQAALTF. CDR3 nucleotides: TGTGCCAGCAGTAAATCCTTACAGGCGGCCCTGACTTTC.

The chain couples TRBV4-2 to TRBJ2-7; TRBD2 matches 7 bases. CDR3 length: 15 amino acids. V shed 1 base and J 3 bases; nucleotides not matched to a gene: 6. CDR1 and CDR2 (germline): LGHNA, YNFKEQ. The CDR3 loop reads CASSQGTRRHYEQYF. The CDR3 DNA follows: TGTGCCAGCAGCCAAGGGACTAGGAGGCACTACGAGCAGTACTTC.

This rearrangement joins TRBV3-1 (or the pseudogene TRBV3-2) to TRBJ2-7, with D perhaps TRBD1 (5 bases). Trimming stripped 1 base from V and 3 bases from J, with 10 bases between. CDR1 is LGHDT, CDR2 YNNKEL, per germline (reference sequence). The CDR3 loop spans 14 amino acids. DNA for the CDR3: TGTGCCAGCAGCCAAGGGGCAGGGCTCTACGAGCAGTACTTC. As protein: CASSQGAGLYEQYF.

The rearrangement uses TRBV11-2 and TRBJ2-1; 11 bases align to TRBD2. Germline V lookup: CDR1 SGHAT, CDR2 FQNNGV. This CDR3 is 15 amino acids long. The J segment lost 6 bases and the V segment lost 5 bases, leaving 6 bases of the junction unmatched. The CDR3 bases are TGTGCCAGCAGCCCAGGGACTAGCGGCCTCAATGAGCAGTTCTTC. Translation: CASSPGTSGLNEQFF.

This clone was seen only a few times. The rearrangement joins TRBV24-1 to TRBJ2-7, with TRBD2 matching 12 bases. The CDR3 is made up of 17 amino acids. Germline assignment: CDR1 KGHDR and CDR2 SFDVKD. The V and J ends lost 5 bases and 2 bases, in that order; junction bases with no gene match: 9. This CDR3 is CATSVATSGRITYEQYF. CDR3 coding DNA: TGTGCCACCAGTGTCGCGACTAGCGGGAGAATAACCTACGAGCAGTACTTC.

J is TRBJ2-1 and V is TRBV7-2; TRBD1 is a possible D gene (6 bases). The CDR3 extends over 12 amino acids. Germline lookup yields CDR1 SGHTA and CDR2 FQGNSA. V lost 3 bases and J lost 11, with 11 bases in between. CDR3 sequence (DNA): TGTGCCAGCAGCTTTACGGACAGAAAGCAGTTCTTC. Its translation is CASSFTDRKQFF. Based on the CDR3 plus reference TRBV7-2 and TRBJ2-1, the full variable domain is GAGVSQSPSNKVTEKGKDVELRCDPISGHTALYWYRQSLGQGLEFLIYFQGNSAPDKSGLPSDRFSAERTGGSVSTLTIQRTQQEDSAVYLCASSFTDRKQFFGPGTRLTVL.

The chain recombines TRBV28 with TRBJ2-3; 13 bases match TRBD2. Looked up from germline, CDR1 is MDHEN and CDR2 is SYDVKM. Trimming cost V 5 bases and J 3 bases; bases outside gene matches: 5. This CDR3 region has 16 residues. The CDR3 DNA is TGTGCCAGCAGTCGGACTAGCGGGAGTTTGACAGATACGCAGTATTTT. Residues: CASSRTSGSLTDTQYF. The full variable domain, rest sourced from reference TRBV28 and TRBJ2-3, is DVKVTQSSRYLVKRTGEKVFLECVQDMDHENMFWYRQDPGLGLRLIYFSYDVKMKEKGDIPEGYSVSREKKERFSLILESASTNQTSMYLCASSRTSGSLTDTQYFGPGTRLTVL.

The chain combines TRBV7-2 with TRBJ2-1; 9 bases are a match to TRBD2. Trimming cost V 5 bases and J 4 bases; bases outside gene matches: 9. There are 16 residues in the CDR3. CDR1 is SGHTA and CDR2 is FQGNSA in the germline V gene. The chain's CDR3 is CASSQLAGALYNEQFF. In DNA, the CDR3 is TGTGCCAGCAGCCAATTAGCGGGAGCCCTATACAATGAGCAGTTCTTC.

This clone appeared once. V is TRBV5-1 and J is TRBJ1-4; 9 bases map to TRBD1. The CDR3 length is 16 residues. V trimming: 4 bases; J trimming: 7 bases; junction bases outside the gene matches: 11. Germline-derived CDR1 and CDR2 are SGHRS and YFSETQ. In DNA, the CDR3 is TGCGCCAGCAGCCTTCTACAGGGGGCCGAGGGTGAAAAACTGTTTTTT. Encoded protein: CASSLLQGAEGEKLFF.

The chain joins TRBV10-3 to TRBJ2-2; 8 bases align to TRBD2. J was trimmed by 4 bases and V by 2 bases; bases with no gene match: 0. The CDR3 consists of 14 residues. CDR1 and CDR2 (germline): ENHRY, SYGVKD. The CDR3 nucleotides read TGTGCCATCAGTGAGCGGGGGGGCACCGGGGAGCTGTTTTTT. As protein: CAISERGGTGELFF.

This clone has just one count. The chain links TRBV12-5 to TRBJ1-1, with 7 bases fitting TRBD1. The CDR3 runs 16 residues. The junction had 9 bases not matched to a gene; V was cut back by 0 bases and J by 5 bases. Per the germline V gene, CDR1 is LGHNT and CDR2 is FRNRAP. The CDR3 sequence is CASGLVLGPGGTEAFF. CDR3 DNA: TGTGCTAGTGGTTTGGTACTAGGCCCAGGGGGGACTGAAGCTTTCTTT.

This clone was observed a handful of times. The chain is built from TRBV19 and TRBJ1-1; maybe TRBD1 (6 bases). The CDR3 is 15 amino acids. Trimming took off 3 bases at V and 1 base at J, with 12 bases between the two ends. Germline-derived CDR1 and CDR2 are LNHDA and SQIVND (reference sequence). The CDR3: CASSITGMSNTEAFF. The CDR3 DNA sequence: TGTGCCAGTAGTATCACAGGGATGTCGAACACTGAAGCTTTCTTT.

V gene TRBV18 combines with J gene TRBJ2-7; 10 bases line up with TRBD1. Trimming took 5 bases from V and 2 from J; bases not matched to a gene: 3. The CDR3 has 14 amino acids. The germline CDR1 and CDR2 sequences are KGHSH and LQKENI. In nucleotides, the CDR3 is TGTGCCAGCTCATTGACAGGGGGCCCCTACGAGCAGTACTTC. Its protein is CASSLTGGPYEQYF.

The rearrangement joins TRBV9 to TRBJ2-2, with D uncertain. V lost 4 bases and J 4 bases, leaving 17 bases between the germline ends. The CDR3 has 16 amino acids. The germline CDR1 and CDR2 sequences are SGDLS and YYNGEE. The CDR3 here is CASSHFIVGATGELFF. In nucleotides, the CDR3 is TGTGCCAGCAGCCATTTTATCGTAGGAGCCACCGGGGAGCTGTTTTTT.

This CDR3 is CASTGGRTDTQYF. CDR3 nucleotide sequence: TGTGCCAGTACAGGGGGCCGAACGGATACGCAGTATTTT. The J gene is TRBJ2-3, the V gene TRBV19; TRBD1 matches 8 bases. This CDR3 has 13 residues. Germline CDR1 LNHDA, CDR2 SQIVND (reference sequence). V was clipped by 7 bases and J by 6 bases; unmatched bases: 6.

This sequence joins TRBV3-1 (or the pseudogene TRBV3-2) and TRBJ2-7, with D maybe TRBD2 (5 bases). CDR1 LGHDT and CDR2 YNNKEL come from the germline V gene (reference sequence). Trimming shortened V by 4 bases and J by 2 bases, and 18 bases separated the two germline ends. The CDR3 totals 16 residues. The CDR3 coding sequence is TGTGCCAGCAGCCCCGCAGGAGCGGTACGTACCTACGAGCAGTACTTC. As protein: CASSPAGAVRTYEQYF.

This rearrangement joins TRBV4-3 to TRBJ2-3; D ambiguous. V was cut by 4 bases and J by 7 bases, with 12 bases left in between. Per germline, CDR1 LGHNA and CDR2 YSLEER. The CDR3 sequence is 13 residues long. The CDR3 sequence: CASSPQKRNTQYF. CDR3 coding DNA: TGCGCCAGCAGCCCCCAGAAGAGGAATACGCAGTATTTT.

V is TRBV24-1 and J is TRBJ2-1; 16 nucleotides line up with TRBD2. Germline CDR1 is KGHDR and CDR2 is SFDVKD. This CDR3 contains 16 residues. J gave up 4 bases and V 10 bases, and 6 bases lay outside the gene matches. The CDR3 coding sequence is TGTGCCACTGCAGGGGGACTAGCGGGAGGGTACAATGAGCAGTTCTTC. It encodes CATAGGLAGGYNEQFF.

This clone has a single count. The chain recombines TRBV5-1 with TRBJ2-7; 9 bases are shared with TRBD2. The trim removed 0 bases at V and 3 bases at J, leaving 10 bases unmatched. CDR3 length: 17 amino acids. The germline V gene encodes CDR1 SGHRS and CDR2 YFSETQ. The CDR3 DNA sequence: TGCGCCAGCAGCTTGGCCGGGGGAGCGGGAGGTTTCTACGAGCAGTACTTC. Translating gives CASSLAGGAGGFYEQYF.

This clone was seen only once. The chain carries TRBV7-6 and TRBJ1-4, with a tentative D call TRBD1 (6 bases). This CDR3 contains 16 residues. The V gene's germline CDR1 is SGHVS and CDR2 FNYEAQ. The ends were cut back, 4 bases at V and 3 bases at J, with 15 bases in the middle. The CDR3 DNA follows: TGTGCCAGCAGCTCAGGTCCCAGGGGTCCTAATGAAAAACTGTTTTTT. It translates to CASSSGPRGPNEKLFF.